The clone carrying this T cell receptor (beta chain) has at least ten counts. Each CDR3 protein gets one entry after TCRdb re-called the 5' RACE reads with MiXCR. The sample records approximately 40,000 distinct CDR3 sequences, 18% being singletons. This CDR3 is 17 amino acids long. Germline CDR1 reads MNHEY; CDR2 reads SVGEGT. V was pared by 5 bases and J by 3 bases, with 22 bases between. Purified naive CD4+ T cells were depleted of CD25+ Tregs. Sequencing was performed on naive CD4+ T cells sorted from a lymph node. Described subset: naive CD4+ T cells, CD4+CD45RA+CD25-. The receptor comes from a female donor with breast cancer. The rearrangement links TRBV6-2 or TRBV6-3 to TRBJ2-5, with TRBD2 as a possible D gene (5 bases). CDR3 sequence reads: CASSKGPPLTGKETQYF. The DNA of the CDR3 is TGTGCCAGCAGTAAGGGTCCCCCACTAACGGGGAAAGAGACCCAGTACTTC.